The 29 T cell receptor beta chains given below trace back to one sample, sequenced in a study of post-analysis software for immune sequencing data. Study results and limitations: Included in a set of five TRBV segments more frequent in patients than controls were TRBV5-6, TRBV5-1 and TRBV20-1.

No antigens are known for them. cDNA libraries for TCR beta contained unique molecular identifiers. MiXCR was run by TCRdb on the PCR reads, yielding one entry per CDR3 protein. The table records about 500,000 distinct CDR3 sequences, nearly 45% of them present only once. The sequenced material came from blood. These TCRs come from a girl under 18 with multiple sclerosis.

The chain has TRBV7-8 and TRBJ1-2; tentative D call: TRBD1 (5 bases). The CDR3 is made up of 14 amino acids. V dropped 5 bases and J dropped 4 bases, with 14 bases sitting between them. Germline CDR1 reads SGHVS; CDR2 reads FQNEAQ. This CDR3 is CASSLGAAVYGYTF. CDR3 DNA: TGTGCCAGCAGCCTAGGGGCGGCGGTCTATGGCTACACCTTC.

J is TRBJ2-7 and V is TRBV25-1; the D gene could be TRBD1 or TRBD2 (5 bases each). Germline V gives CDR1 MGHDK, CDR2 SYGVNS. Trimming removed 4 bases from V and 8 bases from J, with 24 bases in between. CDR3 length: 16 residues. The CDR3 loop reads CASSGGFERRKGQQYF. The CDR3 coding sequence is TGTGCCAGCAGTGGGGGGTTCGAGCGCCGTAAAGGGCAGCAGTACTTC.

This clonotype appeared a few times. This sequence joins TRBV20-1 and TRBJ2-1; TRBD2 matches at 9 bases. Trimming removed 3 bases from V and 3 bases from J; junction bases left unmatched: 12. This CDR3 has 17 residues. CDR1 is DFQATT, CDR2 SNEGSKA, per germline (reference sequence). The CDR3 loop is CSASGLASENYYNEQFF. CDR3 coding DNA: TGCAGTGCTAGCGGACTAGCGTCCGAGAACTACTACAATGAGCAGTTCTTC.

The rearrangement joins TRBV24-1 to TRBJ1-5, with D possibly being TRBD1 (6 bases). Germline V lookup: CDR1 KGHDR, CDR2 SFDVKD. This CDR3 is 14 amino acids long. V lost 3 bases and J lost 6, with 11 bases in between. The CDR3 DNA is TGTGCCACCAGTGATCCAGGGGAGACTCAGCCCCAGCATTTT. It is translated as CATSDPGETQPQHF.

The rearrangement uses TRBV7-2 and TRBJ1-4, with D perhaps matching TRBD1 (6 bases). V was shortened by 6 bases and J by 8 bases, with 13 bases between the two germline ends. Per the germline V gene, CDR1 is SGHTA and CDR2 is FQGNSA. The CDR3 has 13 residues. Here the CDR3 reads CASSTGSREKLFF. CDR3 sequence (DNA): TGTGCCAGCAGTACAGGGAGTCGGGAAAAACTGTTTTTT.

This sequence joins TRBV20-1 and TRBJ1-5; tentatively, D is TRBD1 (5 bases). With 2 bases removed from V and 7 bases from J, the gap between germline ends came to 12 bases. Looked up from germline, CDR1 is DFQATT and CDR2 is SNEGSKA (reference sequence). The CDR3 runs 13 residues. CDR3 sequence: CSARQGARQPQHF. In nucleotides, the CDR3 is TGCAGTGCTAGACAGGGAGCACGGCAGCCCCAGCATTTT.

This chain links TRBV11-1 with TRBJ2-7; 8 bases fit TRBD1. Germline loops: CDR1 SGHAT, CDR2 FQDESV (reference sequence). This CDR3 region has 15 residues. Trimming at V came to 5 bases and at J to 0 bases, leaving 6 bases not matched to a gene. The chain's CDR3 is CASSNWDRSSYEQYF. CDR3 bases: TGTGCCAGCAGCAACTGGGACAGGAGCTCCTACGAGCAGTACTTC. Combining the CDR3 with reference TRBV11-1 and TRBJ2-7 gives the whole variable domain EAEVAQSPRYKITEKSQAVAFWCDPISGHATLYWYRQILGQGPELLVQFQDESVVDDSQLPKDRFSAERLKGVDSTLKIQPAELGDSAMYLCASSNWDRSSYEQYFGPGTRLTVT.

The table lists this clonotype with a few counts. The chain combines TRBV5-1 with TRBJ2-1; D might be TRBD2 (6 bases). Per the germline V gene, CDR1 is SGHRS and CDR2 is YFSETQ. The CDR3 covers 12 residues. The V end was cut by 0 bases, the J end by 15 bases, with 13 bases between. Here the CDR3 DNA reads TGCGCCAGCAGCTTGGCGGGAGTAGGGTCGTTCTTC. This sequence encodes CASSLAGVGSFF.

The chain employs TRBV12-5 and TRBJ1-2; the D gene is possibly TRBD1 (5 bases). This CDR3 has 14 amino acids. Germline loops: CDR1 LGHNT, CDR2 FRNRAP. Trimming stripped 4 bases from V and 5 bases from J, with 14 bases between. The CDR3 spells CASGSPDTRYGYTF. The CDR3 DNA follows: TGTGCTAGTGGTTCCCCGGACACTCGATATGGCTACACCTTC.

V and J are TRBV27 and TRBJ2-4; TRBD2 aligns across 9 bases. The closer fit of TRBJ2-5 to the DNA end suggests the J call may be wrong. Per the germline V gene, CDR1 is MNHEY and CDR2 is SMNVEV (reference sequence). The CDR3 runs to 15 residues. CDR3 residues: CASSSQREDQETQYF. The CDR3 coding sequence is TGTGCCAGCAGTTCACAGCGGGAGGACCAAGAGACCCAGTACTTC.

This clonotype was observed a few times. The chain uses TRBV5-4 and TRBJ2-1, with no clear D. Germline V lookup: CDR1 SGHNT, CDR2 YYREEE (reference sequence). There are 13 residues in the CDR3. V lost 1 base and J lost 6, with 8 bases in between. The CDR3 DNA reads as TGTGCCAGCAGCTTGAAAGACCCCAATGAGCAGTTCTTC. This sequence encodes CASSLKDPNEQFF.

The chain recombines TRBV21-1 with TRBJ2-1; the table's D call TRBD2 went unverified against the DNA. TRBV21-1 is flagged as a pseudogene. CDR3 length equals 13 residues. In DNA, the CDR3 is TGTGCCAGCAGCAAGATGGAGGGGTGTGAGCAGTTCTTC. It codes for CASSKMEGCEQFF.

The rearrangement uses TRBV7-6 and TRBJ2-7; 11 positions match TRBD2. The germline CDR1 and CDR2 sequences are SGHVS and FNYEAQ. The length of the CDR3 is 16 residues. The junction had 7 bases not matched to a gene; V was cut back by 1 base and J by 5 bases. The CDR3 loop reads CASSLGTSGSVHEQYF. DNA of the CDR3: TGTGCCAGCAGCTTAGGTACTAGCGGGAGTGTCCACGAGCAGTACTTC.

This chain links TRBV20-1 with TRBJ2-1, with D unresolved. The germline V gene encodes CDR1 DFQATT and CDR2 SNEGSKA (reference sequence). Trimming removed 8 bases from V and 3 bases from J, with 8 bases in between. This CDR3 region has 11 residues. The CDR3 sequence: CSTNSYNEQFF. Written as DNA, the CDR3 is TGCAGTACAAACAGCTACAATGAGCAGTTCTTC.

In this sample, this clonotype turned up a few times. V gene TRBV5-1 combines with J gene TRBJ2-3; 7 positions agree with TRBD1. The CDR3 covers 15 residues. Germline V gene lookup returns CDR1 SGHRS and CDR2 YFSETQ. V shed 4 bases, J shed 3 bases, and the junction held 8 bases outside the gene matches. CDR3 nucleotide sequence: TGCGCCAGCAGCCCACGACAGGGTTGGACAGATACGCAGTATTTT. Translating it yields CASSPRQGWTDTQYF.

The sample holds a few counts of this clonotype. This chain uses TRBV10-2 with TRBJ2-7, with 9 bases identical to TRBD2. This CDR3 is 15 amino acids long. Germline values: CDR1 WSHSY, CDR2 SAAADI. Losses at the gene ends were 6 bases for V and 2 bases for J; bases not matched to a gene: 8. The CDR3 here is CASREAGGGPYEQYF. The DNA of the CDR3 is TGCGCCAGCAGAGAAGCGGGGGGAGGGCCCTACGAGCAGTACTTC.

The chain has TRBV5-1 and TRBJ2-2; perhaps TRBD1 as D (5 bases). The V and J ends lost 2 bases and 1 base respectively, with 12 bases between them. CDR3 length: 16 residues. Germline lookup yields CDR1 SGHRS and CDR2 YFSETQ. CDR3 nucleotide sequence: TGCGCCAGCAGCTTTTACTCAGGACAGAACACCGGGGAGCTGTTTTTT. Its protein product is CASSFYSGQNTGELFF.

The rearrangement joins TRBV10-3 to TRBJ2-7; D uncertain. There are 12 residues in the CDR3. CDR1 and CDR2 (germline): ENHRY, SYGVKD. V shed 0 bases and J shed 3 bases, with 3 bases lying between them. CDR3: CAISESGYEQYF. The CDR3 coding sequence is TGTGCCATCAGTGAGTCGGGCTACGAGCAGTACTTC.

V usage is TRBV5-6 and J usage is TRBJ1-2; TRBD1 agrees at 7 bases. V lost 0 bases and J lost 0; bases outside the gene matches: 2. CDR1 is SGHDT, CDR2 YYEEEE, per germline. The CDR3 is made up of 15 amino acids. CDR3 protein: CASSLDQGANYGYTF. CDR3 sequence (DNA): TGTGCCAGCAGCTTGGATCAGGGGGCTAACTATGGCTACACCTTC.

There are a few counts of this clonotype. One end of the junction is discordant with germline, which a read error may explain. CDR3: CASSYKQRMGTDTQYF. The CDR3 DNA reads TGTGCCAGTAGTTACAAACAGAGGATGGGCACAGATACGCAGTATTTT. The chain carries TRBV6-5 and TRBJ2-3; D not resolved. Germline V gene lookup returns CDR1 MNHEY and CDR2 SVGAGI. The CDR3 length is 16 residues.

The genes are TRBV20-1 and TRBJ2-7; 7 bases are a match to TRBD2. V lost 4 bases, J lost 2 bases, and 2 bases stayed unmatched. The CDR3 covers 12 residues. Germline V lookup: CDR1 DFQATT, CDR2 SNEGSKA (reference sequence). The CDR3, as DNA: TGCAGTGCTAAGCGGGACGCCTACGAGCAGTACTTC. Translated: CSAKRDAYEQYF.

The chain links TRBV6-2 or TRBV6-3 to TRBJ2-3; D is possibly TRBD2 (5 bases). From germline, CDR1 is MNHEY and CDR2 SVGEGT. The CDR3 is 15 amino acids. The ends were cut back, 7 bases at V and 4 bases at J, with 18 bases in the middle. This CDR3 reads CASKYRQGRADTQYF. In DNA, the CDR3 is TGTGCCAGCAAGTATAGACAAGGGAGAGCAGATACGCAGTATTTT.

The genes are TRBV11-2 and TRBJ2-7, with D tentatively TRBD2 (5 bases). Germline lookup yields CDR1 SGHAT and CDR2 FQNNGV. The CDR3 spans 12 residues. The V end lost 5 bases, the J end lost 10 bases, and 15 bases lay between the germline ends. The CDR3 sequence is CASSPGRRAQYF. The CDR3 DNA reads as TGTGCCAGCAGCCCGGGCCGGCGGGCTCAGTACTTC. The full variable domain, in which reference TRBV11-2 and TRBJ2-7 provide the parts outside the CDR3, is EAGVAQSPRYKIIEKRQSVAFWCNPISGHATLYWYQQILGQGPKLLIQFQNNGVVDDSQLPKDRFSAERLKGVDSTLKIQPAKLEDSAVYLCASSPGRRAQYFGPGTRLTVT.

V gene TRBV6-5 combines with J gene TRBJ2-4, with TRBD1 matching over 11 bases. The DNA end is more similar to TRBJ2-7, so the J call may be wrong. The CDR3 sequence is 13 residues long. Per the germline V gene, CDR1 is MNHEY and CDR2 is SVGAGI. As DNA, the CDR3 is TGTGCCAGCAGTTCGGGACAGGGGGACGAGCAGTACTTC. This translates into CASSSGQGDEQYF.

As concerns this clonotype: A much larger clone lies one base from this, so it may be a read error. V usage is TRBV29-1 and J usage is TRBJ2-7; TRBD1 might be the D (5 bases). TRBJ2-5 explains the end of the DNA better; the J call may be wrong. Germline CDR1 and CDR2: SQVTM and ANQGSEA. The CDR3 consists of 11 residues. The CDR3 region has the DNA TGCAGCGTGGACAACTTAGGGACCCAGTACTTC. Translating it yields CSVDNLGTQYF.

CDR3 nucleotide sequence: TGTGCCACCCAGGGGACTTCTGGGGCCAACGTCCTGACTTTC. Translated: CATQGTSGANVLTF. The V gene is TRBV10-3, the J gene TRBJ2-6; D is perhaps TRBD1 or TRBD2 (6 bases each). Trimming shortened V by 10 bases and J by 1 base, and 11 bases separated the two germline ends. Per the germline V gene, CDR1 is ENHRY and CDR2 is SYGVKD. This CDR3 region has 14 residues.

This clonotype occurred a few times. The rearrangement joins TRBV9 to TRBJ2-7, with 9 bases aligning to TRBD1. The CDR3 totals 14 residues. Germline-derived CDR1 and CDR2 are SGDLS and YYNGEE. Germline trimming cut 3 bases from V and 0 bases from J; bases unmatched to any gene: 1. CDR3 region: CASSATGGSYEQYF. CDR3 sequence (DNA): TGTGCCAGCAGCGCGACAGGGGGCTCCTACGAGCAGTACTTC. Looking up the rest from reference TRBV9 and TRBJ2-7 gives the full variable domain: DSGVTQTPKHLITATGQRVTLRCSPRSGDLSVYWYQQSLDQGLQFLIQYYNGEERAKGNILERFSAQQFPDLHSELNLSSLELGDSALYFCASSATGGSYEQYFGPGTRLTVT.

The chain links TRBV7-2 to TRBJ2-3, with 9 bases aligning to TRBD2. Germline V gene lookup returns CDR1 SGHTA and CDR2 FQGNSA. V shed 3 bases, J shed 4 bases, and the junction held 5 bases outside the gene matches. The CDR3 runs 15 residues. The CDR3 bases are TGTGCCAGCAGCTTTAGCGGGAGAACGGCAGATACGCAGTATTTT. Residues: CASSFSGRTADTQYF. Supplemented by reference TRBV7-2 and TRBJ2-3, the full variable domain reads GAGVSQSPSNKVTEKGKDVELRCDPISGHTALYWYRQSLGQGLEFLIYFQGNSAPDKSGLPSDRFSAERTGGSVSTLTIQRTQQEDSAVYLCASSFSGRTADTQYFGPGTRLTVL.

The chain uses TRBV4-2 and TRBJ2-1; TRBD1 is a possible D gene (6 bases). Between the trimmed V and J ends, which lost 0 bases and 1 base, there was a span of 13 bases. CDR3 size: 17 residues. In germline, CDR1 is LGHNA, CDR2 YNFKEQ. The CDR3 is CASSQDKGDPSYNEQFF. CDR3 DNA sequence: TGTGCCAGCAGCCAAGATAAGGGGGACCCTTCCTACAATGAGCAGTTCTTC.